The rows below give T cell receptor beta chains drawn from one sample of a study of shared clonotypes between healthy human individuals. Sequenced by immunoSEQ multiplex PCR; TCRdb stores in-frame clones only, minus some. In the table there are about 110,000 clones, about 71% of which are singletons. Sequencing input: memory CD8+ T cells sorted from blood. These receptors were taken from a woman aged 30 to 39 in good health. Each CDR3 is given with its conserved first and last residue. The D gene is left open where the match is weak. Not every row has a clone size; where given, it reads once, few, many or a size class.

CDR3: CASRDLGRGRSRNSPLHF
DNA: TGTGCCAGCAGGGACCTGGGCAGGGGGCGAAGTCGGAATTCACCCCTCCACTTT
size: .
D: TRBD1
V: TRBV28
J: TRBJ1-6

CDR3: CASALTGNYEQYF
DNA: TGTGCCAGCGCCCTGACAGGGAACTACGAGCAGTACTTC
size: .
D: TRBD1
V: TRBV28
J: TRBJ2-7

CDR3: CATSRAVNHYGYTF
DNA: TGTGCCACCAGCAGAGCCGTGAATCACTATGGCTACACCTTC
size: .
D: .
V: TRBV15
J: TRBJ1-2

CDR3: CASSLIGDTQYF
DNA: TGTGCCAGCAGTTTAATAGGAGATACGCAGTATTTT
size: .
D: .
V: TRBV27
J: TRBJ2-3

CDR3: CASSRTGLAVSHEQYF
DNA: TGTGCCAGCTCACGTACGGGACTAGCGGTCTCCCACGAGCAGTACTTC
size: .
D: TRBD2
V: TRBV18
J: TRBJ2-7

CDR3: CASSRSQGYEQYF
DNA: TGCGCCAGCAGCCGCTCCCAGGGATACGAGCAGTACTTC
size: .
D: .
V: TRBV5-1
J: TRBJ2-7

CDR3: CASSDGTGDTGELFF
DNA: TGTGCCAGCAGTGATGGCACAGGGGACACCGGGGAGCTGTTTTTT
size: medium-sized
D: TRBD1
V: TRBV6-1
J: TRBJ2-2

CDR3: CASSLVRGSNEQFF
DNA: TGTGCCAGCAGTTTGGTCAGGGGGAGCAATGAGCAGTTCTTC
size: .
D: TRBD1
V: TRBV27
J: TRBJ2-1

CDR3: CASSLVGSGANVLTF
DNA: TGTGCCAGCAGCTTGGTAGGCTCTGGGGCCAACGTCCTGACTTTC
size: .
D: .
V: TRBV5-4
J: TRBJ2-6

CDR3: CASSERTYYEQYF
DNA: TGTGCCAGCAGTGAAAGGACATACTACGAGCAGTACTTC
size: .
D: .
V: TRBV2
J: TRBJ2-7

CDR3: CASSKDRRTQYF
DNA: TGTGCCAGCAGTAAGGACAGGCGGACCCAGTACTTC
size: few
D: TRBD1
V: TRBV27
J: TRBJ2-5

CDR3: CASSELGGITNEKLFF
DNA: TGTGCCAGCAGTGAACTGGGGGGGATTACTAATGAAAAACTGTTTTTT
size: many
D: .
V: TRBV6-1
J: TRBJ1-4

CDR3: CSVERGSTEAFF
DNA: TGCAGCGTTGAACGGGGGAGCACTGAAGCTTTCTTT
size: .
D: .
V: TRBV29-1
J: TRBJ1-1

CDR3: CASSLDTGGRMKAFF
DNA: TGCGCCAGCAGCTTAGATACAGGGGGGCGGATGAAAGCTTTCTTT
size: .
D: TRBD1
V: TRBV5-1
J: TRBJ1-1

CDR3: CASSQDLAGSYEQYF
DNA: TGTGCCAGCAGCCAAGATCTAGCGGGCTCCTACGAGCAGTACTTC
size: .
D: TRBD2
V: TRBV4-2
J: TRBJ2-7

CDR3: CASSENTGLSSGNTIYF
DNA: TGTGCCAGCAGTGAGAATACCGGGCTCTCATCTGGAAACACCATATATTTT
size: once
D: .
V: TRBV2
J: TRBJ1-3

CDR3: CASSFGFRPYEQYF
DNA: TGTGCCAGCAGTTTTGGGTTTCGACCCTACGAGCAGTACTTC
size: .
D: .
V: TRBV28
J: TRBJ2-7

CDR3: CASSPGTATNEKLFF
DNA: TGTGCCAGTAGTCCGGGGACAGCAACTAATGAAAAACTGTTTTTT
size: .
D: TRBD1
V: TRBV19
J: TRBJ1-4

CDR3: CASSFYQGVVETQYF
DNA: TGTGCCAGCAGCTTTTATCAGGGGGTAGTGGAGACCCAGTACTTC
size: medium-sized
D: TRBD1
V: TRBV7-2
J: TRBJ2-5

CDR3: CASSPGLAGAWDNEQFF
DNA: TGTGCCAGCAGCCCGGGACTAGCGGGAGCGTGGGACAATGAGCAGTTCTTC
size: few
D: TRBD2
V: TRBV5-6
J: TRBJ2-1

CDR3: CASSQDVAGVEIDTQYF
DNA: TGTGCCAGCAGCCAAGATGTGGCGGGAGTAGAAATAGATACGCAGTATTTT
size: .
D: TRBD2
V: TRBV4-2
J: TRBJ2-3

CDR3: CASSTGQGVDGYTF
DNA: TGTGCCAGCAGCACGGGACAGGGGGTCGATGGCTACACCTTC
size: .
D: TRBD1
V: TRBV13
J: TRBJ1-2

CDR3: CASSDYADSAHNEQFF
DNA: TGTGCCAGCAGTGACTATGCTGACAGCGCGCACAATGAGCAGTTCTTC
size: .
D: .
V: TRBV6-1
J: TRBJ2-1

CDR3: CSVDRGFADTQYF
DNA: TGCAGCGTTGACAGGGGGTTTGCAGATACGCAGTATTTT
size: few
D: TRBD1
V: TRBV29-1
J: TRBJ2-3

CDR3: CASSQDGTSGSYEQYF
DNA: TGTGCCAGCAGCCAAGATGGGACTAGCGGCTCCTACGAGCAGTACTTC
size: once
D: TRBD2
V: TRBV7-2
J: TRBJ2-7

CDR3: CASSKDCRGQYF
DNA: TGTGCCAGCAGCAAAGACTGTAGAGGGCAGTACTTC
size: few
D: .
V: TRBV21-1
J: TRBJ2-7

CDR3: CASSHVHSYEQYF
DNA: TGTGCCAGCAGCCATGTGCACTCCTACGAGCAGTACTTC
size: once
D: .
V: TRBV4-2
J: TRBJ2-7

CDR3: CASRGSTAFEQYF
DNA: TGTGCCAGCAGGGGATCGACAGCGTTCGAGCAGTACTTC
size: few
D: .
V: TRBV28
J: TRBJ2-7

CDR3: CASSPHRVQYF
DNA: TGTGCCAGCAGTCCTCACAGGGTGCAGTACTTC
size: .
D: .
V: TRBV28
J: TRBJ2-7

CDR3: CASSRGRAGINEQFF
DNA: TGTGCCAGCAGTCGGGGGAGGGCGGGGATCAATGAGCAGTTCTTC
size: once
D: TRBD2
V: TRBV25-1
J: TRBJ2-1

CDR3: CASSQTGLSQETQYF
DNA: TGCGCCAGCAGTCAAACCGGACTCTCACAAGAGACCCAGTACTTC
size: many
D: .
V: TRBV23-1
J: TRBJ2-5

CDR3: CASIGQALRAYNEQFF
DNA: TGTGCCAGCATCGGACAGGCTTTGAGGGCCTACAATGAGCAGTTCTTC
size: .
D: TRBD1
V: TRBV28
J: TRBJ2-1

CDR3: CASSPGTGRADNYGYTF
DNA: TGCGCCAGCAGCCCTGGGACAGGCCGAGCAGATAACTATGGCTACACCTTC
size: many
D: TRBD1
V: TRBV5-1
J: TRBJ1-2

CDR3: CASSAPGTSLAGEQFF
DNA: TGTGCCAGTAGTGCCCCCGGGACTAGCCTCGCGGGTGAGCAGTTCTTC
size: few
D: TRBD2
V: TRBV19
J: TRBJ2-1

CDR3: CAISSGGSNQPQHF
DNA: TGTGCCATCAGTTCAGGGGGTAGCAATCAGCCCCAGCATTTT
size: .
D: TRBD1
V: TRBV10-3
J: TRBJ1-5

CDR3: CAWSGGQGNEQYF
DNA: TGTGCCTGGAGTGGTGGACAGGGGAACGAGCAGTACTTC
size: many
D: TRBD1
V: TRBV30
J: TRBJ2-7

CDR3: CASSTRQGAGEETQYF
DNA: TGTGCCAGCAGCACACGACAGGGGGCCGGGGAAGAGACCCAGTACTTC
size: .
D: TRBD1
V: TRBV5-6
J: TRBJ2-5

CDR3: CASSEGGMQYF
DNA: TGTGCCAGCAGTGAAGGGGGGATGCAGTACTTC
size: .
D: .
V: TRBV2
J: TRBJ2-7

CDR3: CASSPHRGRPYEQYF
DNA: TGTGCCAGTAGCCCCCACAGGGGCCGCCCTTACGAGCAGTACTTC
size: .
D: TRBD1
V: TRBV19
J: TRBJ2-7

CDR3: CASSPNLARFEQYF
DNA: TGTGCCAGCAGCCCCAACCTAGCCCGCTTCGAGCAGTACTTC
size: few
D: .
V: TRBV5-6
J: TRBJ2-7

CDR3: CASSKREENYEQYF
DNA: TGTGCCAGTAGTAAGCGGGAGGAAAACTACGAGCAGTACTTC
size: .
D: TRBD2
V: TRBV19
J: TRBJ2-7